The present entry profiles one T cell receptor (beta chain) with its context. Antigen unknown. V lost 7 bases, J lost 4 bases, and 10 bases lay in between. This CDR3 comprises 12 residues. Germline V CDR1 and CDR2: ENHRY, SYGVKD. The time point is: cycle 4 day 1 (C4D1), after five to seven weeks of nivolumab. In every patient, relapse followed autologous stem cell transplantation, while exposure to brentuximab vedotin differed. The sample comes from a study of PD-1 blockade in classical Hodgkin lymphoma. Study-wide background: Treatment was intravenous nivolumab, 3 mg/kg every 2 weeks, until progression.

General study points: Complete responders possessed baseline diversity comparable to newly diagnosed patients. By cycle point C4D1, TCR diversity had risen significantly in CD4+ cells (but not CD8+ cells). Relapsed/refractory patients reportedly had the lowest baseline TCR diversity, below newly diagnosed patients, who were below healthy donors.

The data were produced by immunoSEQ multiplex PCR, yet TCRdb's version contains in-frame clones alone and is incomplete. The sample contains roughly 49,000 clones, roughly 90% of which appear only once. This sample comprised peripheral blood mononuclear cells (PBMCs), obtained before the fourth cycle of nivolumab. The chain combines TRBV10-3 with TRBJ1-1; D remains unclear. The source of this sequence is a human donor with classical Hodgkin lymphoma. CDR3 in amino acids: CAIMSGRTEAFF. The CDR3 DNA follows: TGTGCCATCATGTCGGGTCGCACTGAAGCTTTCTTT.